This paragraph reports one T cell receptor beta chain. This entry belongs to a study of shared T cell receptors in the human thymus. Profiling relied on immunoSEQ multiplex PCR, and the TCRdb table lists in-frame clones only, not all of them. The data hold approximately 490,000 clones, with 78% observed a single time. This CDR3 contains 16 residues. Germline loops: CDR1 MNHNS, CDR2 SASEGT. The V gene lost 2 bases and the J gene lost 5 bases, with 18 bases spanning the gap. The same data also went into a second study, on human thymus T cells. That publication notes: The sample donors, healthy Finnish infants, were having corrective surgery for congenital heart defects. The source of the thymus tissue was resections taken during corrective heart surgery. Both thymic and peripheral blood repertoires showed apparently biased V and J usage. Highly overlapping thymic repertoires in unrelated individuals were reported by related research.

Sequencing used thymocytes. This chain links TRBV6-1 with TRBJ1-2; the D is unclear. The clonotype originates from a boy less than two years old with a congenital heart defect. The CDR3 nucleotides read TGTGCCAGCAGTGAACTTTTAAGGCAGCGAACTTATGGCTACACCTTC. Its translation is CASSELLRQRTYGYTF.